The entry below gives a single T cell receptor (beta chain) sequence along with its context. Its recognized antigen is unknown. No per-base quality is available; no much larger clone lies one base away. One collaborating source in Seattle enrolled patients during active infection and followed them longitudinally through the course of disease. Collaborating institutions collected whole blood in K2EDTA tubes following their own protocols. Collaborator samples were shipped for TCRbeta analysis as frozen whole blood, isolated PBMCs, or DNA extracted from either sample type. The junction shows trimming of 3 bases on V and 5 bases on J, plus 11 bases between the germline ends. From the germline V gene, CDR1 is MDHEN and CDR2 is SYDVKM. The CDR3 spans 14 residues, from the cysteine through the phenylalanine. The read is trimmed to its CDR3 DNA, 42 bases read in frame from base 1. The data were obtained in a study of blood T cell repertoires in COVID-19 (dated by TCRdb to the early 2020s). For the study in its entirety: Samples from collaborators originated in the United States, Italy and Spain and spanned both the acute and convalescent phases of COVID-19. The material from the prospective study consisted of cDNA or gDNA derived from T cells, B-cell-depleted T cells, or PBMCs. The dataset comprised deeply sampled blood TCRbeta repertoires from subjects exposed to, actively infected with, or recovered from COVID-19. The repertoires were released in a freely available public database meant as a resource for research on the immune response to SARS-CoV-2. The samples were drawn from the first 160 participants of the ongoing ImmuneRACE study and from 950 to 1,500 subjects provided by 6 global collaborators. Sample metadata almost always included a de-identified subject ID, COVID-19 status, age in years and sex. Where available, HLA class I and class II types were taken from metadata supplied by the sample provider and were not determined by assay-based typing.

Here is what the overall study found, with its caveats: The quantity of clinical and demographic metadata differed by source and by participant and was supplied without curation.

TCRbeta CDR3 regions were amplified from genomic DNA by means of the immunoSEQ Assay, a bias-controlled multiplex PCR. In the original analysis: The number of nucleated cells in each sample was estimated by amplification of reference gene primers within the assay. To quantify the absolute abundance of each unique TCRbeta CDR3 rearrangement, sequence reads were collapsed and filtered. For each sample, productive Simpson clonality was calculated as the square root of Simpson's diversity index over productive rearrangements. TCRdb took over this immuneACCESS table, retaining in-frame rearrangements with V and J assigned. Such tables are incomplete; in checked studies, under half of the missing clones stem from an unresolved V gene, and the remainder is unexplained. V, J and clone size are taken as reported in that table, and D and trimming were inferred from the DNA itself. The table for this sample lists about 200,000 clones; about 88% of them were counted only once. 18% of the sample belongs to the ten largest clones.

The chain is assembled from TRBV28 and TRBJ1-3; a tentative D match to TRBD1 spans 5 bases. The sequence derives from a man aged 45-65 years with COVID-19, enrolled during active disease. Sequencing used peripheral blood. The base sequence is TGTGCCAGCAGTTTGGACACGACAAGAAACACCATATATTTT. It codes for CASSLDTTRNTIYF.